This TCR beta chain was documented in a study of blood T cell repertoires in COVID-19. For the study at large: There were acute and convalescent COVID-19 samples, and they came from the United States, Italy and Spain.

Profiled with immunoSEQ multiplex PCR; TCRdb holds only in-frame clones, not every one. The table shows 200,000 to 300,000 clones, with under 90% occurring only once. Germline lookup yields CDR1 MDHEN and CDR2 SYDVKM. The J segment lost 7 bases and the V segment lost 6 bases, leaving 18 bases of the junction unmatched. The CDR3 extends over 18 amino acids. Specimen: PBMCs or T cells enriched from blood (not recorded which). This clonotype originated in a woman in her twenties or thirties with acute COVID-19. The V and J genes are TRBV28 and TRBJ1-1, with 12 bases matching TRBD1. Here the CDR3 DNA reads TGTGCCAGCAGGACACCCCCTCCCCGGGACAGGGGGCGGGGTGAAGCTTTCTTT. It encodes CASRTPPPRDRGRGEAFF.